The next 22 T cell receptor beta chains were all read from a single sample in a study of neoadjuvant anti-PD-1 for oral cavity cancer. Data came from immunoSEQ multiplex PCR; TCRdb stores just in-frame clones and leaves some out. The sample holds 73,000 or so clones; approximately 81% are singletons and the top ten take 3% to 4%. Time point here: after neoadjuvant nivolumab, at surgical resection. Sample: PBMCs, taken after nivolumab (anti-PD-1) treatment. The source of these receptors is a person aged 40 to 85 with oral cavity squamous cell carcinoma.

The rearrangement links TRBV2 to TRBJ2-5, with TRBD1 matching 10 bases. Germline CDR1 and CDR2: SNHLY and FYNNEI. The CDR3 sequence is 13 residues long. V dropped 4 bases and J dropped 8; count of bases not matched to a gene: 4. The CDR3 coding sequence is TGTGCCAGCAGTGCCGGGACAGGGGCAACCCAGTACTTC. Protein sequence: CASSAGTGATQYF. Drawing the rest from reference TRBV2 and TRBJ2-5, the complete variable domain is EPEVTQTPSHQVTQMGQEVILRCVPISNHLYFYWYRQILGQKVEFLVSFYNNEISEKSEIFDDQFSVERPDGSNFTLKIRSTKLEDSAMYFCASSAGTGATQYFGPGTRLLVL.

The sample holds many counts of this clone. This chain connects TRBV7-9 to TRBJ1-4, with TRBD1 identical over 9 bases. Germline CDR1 is SEHNR and CDR2 is FQNEAQ (reference sequence). CDR3 length: 15 residues. The V and J ends lost 5 bases and 6 bases, in that order; junction bases with no gene match: 7. The CDR3 region is CASSQNRGLYEKLFF. For the CDR3, the DNA is TGTGCCAGCAGCCAAAACAGGGGGCTTTATGAAAAACTGTTTTTT.

This chain connects TRBV7-2 to TRBJ1-1; the D gene is possibly TRBD1 (6 bases). This CDR3 has 14 residues. Germline loops: CDR1 SGHTA, CDR2 FQGNSA. With 3 bases removed from V and 4 bases from J, the gap between germline ends came to 12 bases. The CDR3 region has the DNA TGTGCCAGCAGCTTGGATTCAGGGGTCACTGAAGCTTTCTTT. Translation: CASSLDSGVTEAFF.

CDR3 protein: CASSLRGIASGWSSYEQYF. The CDR3 coding sequence is TGCGCCAGCAGCCTGCGGGGGATCGCTAGCGGGTGGAGCTCCTACGAGCAGTACTTC. This rearrangement joins TRBV5-1 to TRBJ2-7; 8 nucleotides agree with TRBD2. There are 19 residues in the CDR3. Germline CDR1 reads SGHRS; CDR2 reads YFSETQ. V lost 4 bases and J lost 0; bases outside the gene matches: 18.

The chain is built from TRBV6-1 and TRBJ1-1; D is possibly TRBD1 (5 bases). Per germline, CDR1 MNHNS and CDR2 SASEGT. Trimming pared 4 bases from V and 1 base from J, leaving 10 bases between. This CDR3 spans 14 amino acids. The CDR3 is CASSVGQENTEAFF. The CDR3 bases are TGTGCCAGCAGTGTTGGACAAGAGAACACTGAAGCTTTCTTT.

V and J are TRBV6-5 and TRBJ2-5; no clear D gene. V gave up 0 bases and J gave up 3 bases, with 8 bases separating them. CDR1 is MNHEY, CDR2 SVGAGI, per germline. CDR3 length: 14 residues. The CDR3 loop reads CASSYSYSEETQYF. CDR3 DNA: TGTGCCAGCAGTTACTCGTACAGCGAAGAGACCCAGTACTTC.

The chain is built from TRBV6-1 and TRBJ1-4, with D hard to call. The CDR3 has 13 residues. The germline V gene encodes CDR1 MNHNS and CDR2 SASEGT. V gave up 3 bases and J gave up 5 bases, with 7 bases separating them. CDR3: CASSERANEKLFF. The CDR3 DNA sequence: TGTGCCAGCAGTGAGCGGGCCAATGAAAAACTGTTTTTT.

The rearrangement joins TRBV5-1 to TRBJ1-1, with 11 bases matching TRBD1. The germline V gene has CDR1 SGHRS and CDR2 YFSETQ. The CDR3 spans 15 residues. V gave up 4 bases and J gave up 9 bases; unmatched junction bases: 11. The CDR3: CASSPGTGGYPQAFF. The CDR3 nucleotides read TGCGCCAGCAGCCCTGGGACAGGGGGATACCCCCAAGCTTTCTTT.

In nucleotides, the CDR3 is TGTGCCAGCAGTTACTCAAGGCCAGGGGAGACCCAGTACTTC. Translated, it gives CASSYSRPGETQYF. This chain joins TRBV6-5 and TRBJ2-5, with D perhaps TRBD1 (5 bases). Germline lookup yields CDR1 MNHEY and CDR2 SVGAGI. Trimming cost V 0 bases and J 5 bases, with 10 bases left between them. This CDR3 has 14 residues.

V gene TRBV11-2 combines with J gene TRBJ2-7, with unresolved D. Germline CDR1 is SGHAT and CDR2 is FQNNGV. The length of the CDR3 is 14 residues. V lost 5 bases to trimming and J lost 0 bases, with 11 bases between them. The CDR3 bases are TGTGCCAGCAGCCGGACCAGCACCTCCTACGAGCAGTACTTC. This gives the protein CASSRTSTSYEQYF.

The gene calls are TRBV9 and TRBJ2-1; 13 bases align to TRBD2. This CDR3 is 15 amino acids long. J was trimmed by 4 bases and V by 3 bases; bases with no gene match: 1. From germline, CDR1 is SGDLS and CDR2 YYNGEE. Here the CDR3 reads CASSAGLAGYNEQFF. The CDR3, as DNA: TGTGCCAGCAGCGCGGGACTAGCGGGGTACAATGAGCAGTTCTTC.

This clone was observed a handful of times. This chain uses TRBV5-4 with TRBJ1-3, with D possibly being TRBD1 (5 bases). The ends were cut back, 3 bases at V and 0 bases at J, with 7 bases in the middle. The CDR3 runs to 14 residues. From germline, CDR1 is SGHNT and CDR2 YYREEE (reference sequence). CDR3 loop: CASSWGGSGNTIYF. CDR3 coding DNA: TGTGCCAGCAGCTGGGGGGGCTCTGGAAACACCATATATTTT.

The V call is TRBV28, the J call TRBJ1-3; no reliable D call. The ends were cut back, 2 bases at V and 0 bases at J, with 11 bases in the middle. CDR1 is MDHEN and CDR2 is SYDVKM in the germline V gene. The CDR3 sequence is 16 residues long. The CDR3 coding sequence is TGTGCCAGCAGTTTAGGGCCCACGATCTCTGGAAACACCATATATTTT. Amino acid sequence: CASSLGPTISGNTIYF.

This clone has only one observation. The rearrangement links TRBV5-1 to TRBJ1-1; 10 bases align to TRBD1. The germline V gene has CDR1 SGHRS and CDR2 YFSETQ. The CDR3 runs 18 residues. J gave up 1 base and V 1 base, and 10 bases lay outside the gene matches. This chain's CDR3 is CASSLWGLGTGANTEAFF. The CDR3, as DNA: TGCGCCAGCAGCTTGTGGGGACTGGGGACAGGGGCGAACACTGAAGCTTTCTTT.

This clone was seen a handful of times. The chain uses TRBV5-1 and TRBJ2-7; D might be TRBD2 (5 bases). This CDR3 has 13 residues. Germline loops: CDR1 SGHRS, CDR2 YFSETQ. Trimming left V 0 bases short and J 2 bases short, with 6 bases between. CDR3 residues: CASSLGEPYEQYF. CDR3 bases: TGCGCCAGCAGCTTGGGGGAGCCCTACGAGCAGTACTTC. Variable domain in full (rest from reference TRBV5-1 and TRBJ2-7): KAGVTQTPRYLIKTRGQQVTLSCSPISGHRSVSWYQQTPGQGLQFLFEYFSETQRNKGNFPGRFSGRQFSNSRSEMNVSTLELGDSALYLCASSLGEPYEQYFGPGTRLTVT.

V and J are TRBV29-1 and TRBJ2-7; a weak D match, TRBD1 (5 bases). Trimming removed 7 bases from V and 4 bases from J, with 11 bases in between. Germline V gene data show CDR1 as SQVTM and CDR2 as ANQGSEA. This CDR3 has 11 residues. The CDR3 bases are TGCAGCGCTGGCTCAGGGTACGAGCAGTACTTC. As protein: CSAGSGYEQYF.

The gene calls are TRBV6-1 and TRBJ2-3, with 10 nucleotides matching TRBD1. This CDR3 has 15 residues. The V segment lost 5 bases and the J segment 4 bases; nucleotides outside the gene matches: 6. Germline V gene lookup returns CDR1 MNHNS and CDR2 SASEGT. CDR3 sequence reads: CASSPGQGLPDTQYF. CDR3 nucleotides: TGTGCCAGCAGTCCGGGACAGGGGTTGCCAGATACGCAGTATTTT.

V is TRBV28 and J is TRBJ1-5; D is undetermined. V was shortened by 7 bases and J by 5 bases, with 12 bases between the two germline ends. This CDR3 is 13 amino acids long. Germline CDR1 MDHEN, CDR2 SYDVKM. In DNA form, the CDR3 reads TGTGCCAGCATCCCGTCCGGGGATCAGCCCCAGCATTTT. It encodes CASIPSGDQPQHF.

The chain uses TRBV5-6 and TRBJ1-3; D is unclear. CDR3 size: 14 residues. V lost 4 bases to trimming and J lost 9 bases, with 17 bases between them. CDR1 is SGHDT, CDR2 YYEEEE, per germline. The CDR3 DNA is TGTGCCAGCAGCCCGGTAATCGGGGAAGGCACCATATATTTT. Translated, it gives CASSPVIGEGTIYF.

In nucleotides, the CDR3 is TGTGCCAGCAGTTACCATACAGGGATTGAGGATGGCTACACCTTC. Protein product: CASSYHTGIEDGYTF. The chain joins TRBV6-5 to TRBJ1-2, with D possibly matching TRBD1 (6 bases). The CDR3 has 15 residues. Trimming left V 2 bases short and J 6 bases short, with 16 bases between. The germline V gene encodes CDR1 MNHEY and CDR2 SVGAGI.

The rearrangement joins TRBV28 to TRBJ2-7; tentatively, D is TRBD2 (6 bases). This CDR3 region has 16 residues. CDR1 and CDR2 (germline): MDHEN, SYDVKM. Trimming left V 6 bases short and J 0 bases short, with 18 bases between. CDR3 coding DNA: TGTGCCAGCAGACCGTGGGGGGAAGAAGTCTCCTACGAGCAGTACTTC. Translating it yields CASRPWGEEVSYEQYF.

A single count supports this clone. The V call is TRBV6-5, the J call TRBJ2-3; D not resolved. Germline V CDR1 and CDR2: MNHEY, SVGAGI. CDR3 length: 14 residues. Deletions cut 2 bases from V and 4 bases from J, with 10 bases between. The CDR3 loop reads CASSYQARSDTQYF. CDR3 nucleotides: TGTGCCAGCAGTTACCAGGCAAGATCAGATACGCAGTATTTT.